The sequence of this T cell receptor (beta chain) was determined in a study of PD-1 blockade in classical Hodgkin lymphoma (dated by TCRdb to the early 2020s). In terms of the full investigation: Nivolumab dosing was 3 mg/kg intravenously every 2 weeks, continuing until either disease progression or unacceptable toxicity. The study used TCR beta sequencing and CyTOF to define a peripheral blood immune signature of response to PD-1 blockade in classical Hodgkin lymphoma.

The time point label, as the study defines it: cycle 1 day 1 (C1D1), immediately before nivolumab initiation. Every trial patient had relapsed following autologous stem cell transplantation, and prior brentuximab vedotin exposure was what differed among cohorts A, B and C. A total of more than 55 patients with relapsed/refractory classical Hodgkin lymphoma made up the trial cohort, and each patient's best overall response was complete response, partial response or progressive disease. Trial patients were treated with single-agent nivolumab in the multi-cohort phase II CheckMate 205 trial. An independent review committee assessed best overall response using the 2007 International Working Group response criteria. Trial PBMCs were collected just before the start of nivolumab (C1D1) and during therapy at cycle 2 day 1 and cycle 4 day 1. After peripheral blood was drawn into 8 mL Vacutainer Cell Preparation Tubes, PBMCs were isolated by centrifugation and then cryopreserved.

With respect to this clone: Its antigen specificity is not known. Within one base of it there is no much larger clone, and no base qualities were kept.

The Qiagen DNeasy kit was used to extract genomic DNA both from unsorted PBMCs and from the negatively selected CD4+ and CD8+ fractions. Using primers that anneal to V and J segments, immunoSEQ multiplex PCR amplified the TCR beta CDR3 regions. A synthetic immune receptor repertoire was used to minimize amplification bias, and any residual bias was removed computationally once sequencing was done. In the original analysis: Repertoire diversity was quantified as the Shannon entropy index using custom Python scripts. Unsorted, CD4+ and CD8+ repertoires were analyzed separately, except in combined analyses where CD4+ and CD8+ sequences were merged in silico. Clonal expansion was defined as at least a 2-fold frequency increase after treatment relative to C1D1, with a pseudocount of 0.5 for undetected baseline clones. Clones with 0 or 1 copy at C1D1 were defined as singleton clones, while clones with 2 or more copies were defined as non-singleton clones. Clones expanded in unsorted samples were labelled as CD4+, CD8+ or unknown by matching protein sequences in sorted samples from the same patient. Diversity changes from C1D1 to C4D1 were tested in paired samples using Wilcoxon tests. TCRdb re-hosts the immuneACCESS table, in-frame sequences only. Its copies lack some clones; in the studies checked, an unresolved V gene accounts for under half of them, and the cause for the rest is not known. That table is the source of V, J and clone size, and D and trimming were worked out from the DNA. The table for this sample lists about 97,000 clones; roughly 88% of them were counted only once. The ten top clones hold 9.5% to 15% of the sample.

Findings and caveats that apply to the study as a whole: Newly diagnosed patients were reported to have lower baseline TCR diversity than healthy donors, and relapsed/refractory patients were reported to have lower baseline TCR diversity still. Baseline diversity similar to that of newly diagnosed patients was observed in trial patients achieving complete response, whereas significantly lower diversity was observed in partial responders and progressors. The study was limited to a single clinical trial cohort, and causes of repertoire differences, possibly disease activity or prior therapy, remained undefined. Patients starting nivolumab less than 1 year after ASCT had lower diversity and were excluded from later analyses to avoid confounding by immune reconstitution. A significant rise by C4D1 was seen in CD4+ but not CD8+ TCR diversity (p=0.0027 vs p=0.16), with the rise being most apparent in complete responders (p=0.02).

The specimen comprised peripheral blood mononuclear cells (PBMCs), sampled at baseline. The receptor was isolated from a human donor with classical Hodgkin lymphoma.

The nucleotide sequence reads TGTGCCAGCAGTTTGGTTAGCGGGAGTGGAGTAGGGGAGCTGTTTTTT. This sequence encodes CASSLVSGSGVGELFF. The chain links TRBV28 with TRBJ2-2, and TRBD2 matches 9 of the central bases. Germline trimming amounts to 3 bases on V and 8 bases on J, with 10 as the count of junction bases outside the gene matches. The CDR3 sequence holds 16 residues, the cysteine and phenylalanine included. The DNA shown is the 48-base CDR3, in frame from base 1. The germline V gene provides CDR1 MDHEN and CDR2 SYDVKM.